These 29 T cell receptor beta chains were all obtained from the same sample, sequenced in a study of cytomegalovirus exposure and HLA in healthy donors. The PCR was carried out with 60 Vbeta primers and 13 Jbeta primers. The method was immunoSEQ multiplex PCR; TCRdb's version includes in-frame clones alone and lacks a portion of them. The sample records about 65,000 clones, around 73% being singletons. Sequences were obtained from PBMCs. All receptors derive from a girl under 18 in good health and CMV-seropositive.

The chain joins TRBV6-5 to TRBJ1-4; no definite D call. Looked up from germline, CDR1 is MNHEY and CDR2 is SVGAGI. Deletions cut 2 bases from V and 8 bases from J, with 9 bases between. This CDR3 is built from 13 residues. The CDR3 here is CASSYQRAEKLFF. CDR3 nucleotides: TGTGCCAGCAGTTACCAAAGAGCGGAAAAACTGTTTTTT.

This chain uses TRBV29-1 with TRBJ1-2; D may be TRBD1 (6 bases). The CDR3 is 11 amino acids. The ends were cut back, 3 bases at V and 8 bases at J, with 10 bases in the middle. Germline values: CDR1 SQVTM, CDR2 ANQGSEA. The CDR3 coding sequence is TGCAGCGTTGATTCAGGGGACGGCTACACCTTC. Amino acids: CSVDSGDGYTF.

The chain couples TRBV19 to TRBJ1-2; unclear D gene. Trimming left V 5 bases short and J 8 bases short, with 15 bases between. Germline values: CDR1 LNHDA, CDR2 SQIVND (reference sequence). CDR3 size: 13 residues. DNA for the CDR3: TGTGCCAGTAGTTACCGACAAACTGACGGCTACACCTTC. It codes for CASSYRQTDGYTF.

This chain links TRBV9 with TRBJ2-2; D gene ambiguous. CDR1 is SGDLS and CDR2 is YYNGEE in the germline V gene. This CDR3 is built from 15 residues. V was trimmed by 0 bases and J by 5 bases, leaving 11 bases between them. CDR3 amino acids: CASSVGSSWTGELFF. The CDR3 DNA reads as TGTGCCAGCAGCGTAGGGAGCAGTTGGACCGGGGAGCTGTTTTTT. The variable domain in full, completed from reference TRBV9 and TRBJ2-2, reads DSGVTQTPKHLITATGQRVTLRCSPRSGDLSVYWYQQSLDQGLQFLIQYYNGEERAKGNILERFSAQQFPDLHSELNLSSLELGDSALYFCASSVGSSWTGELFFGEGSRLTVL.

This chain joins TRBV21-1 and TRBJ1-2; the table calls TRBD1, which could not be checked here. TRBV21-1 is termed a pseudogene. This CDR3 has 16 residues. The CDR3 loop is CASSKCFRGQGYGYTF. The CDR3 nucleotides read TGTGCCAGCAGCAAATGTTTCAGGGGGCAGGGATATGGCTACACCTTC.

The chain joins TRBV28 to TRBJ2-3; 8 bases align to TRBD1. The CDR3 runs to 13 residues. Germline lookup yields CDR1 MDHEN and CDR2 SYDVKM. V was clipped by 8 bases and J by 4 bases; unmatched bases: 5. The CDR3 bases are TGTGCCAGCGACAGGGGAATTGCAGATACGCAGTATTTT. Translating gives CASDRGIADTQYF.

This chain joins TRBV4-1 and TRBJ2-7, with 8 nucleotides matching TRBD1. The junction had 5 bases not matched to a gene; V was cut back by 2 bases and J by 2 bases. The CDR3 spans 15 residues. The V gene's germline CDR1 is MGHRA and CDR2 YSYEKL. The CDR3 DNA sequence: TGCGCCAGCAGCCAATCCTCGACAGGGGCCTACGAGCAGTACTTC. It translates to CASSQSSTGAYEQYF.

V and J are TRBV2 and TRBJ2-5; D may be TRBD1 (7 bases). This CDR3 region has 12 residues. The V and J ends lost 4 bases and 11 bases respectively, with 14 bases between them. Germline values: CDR1 SNHLY, CDR2 FYNNEI. CDR3 region: CASSVDREAQYF. CDR3 sequence (DNA): TGTGCCAGCAGTGTAGACAGGGAGGCTCAGTACTTC.

J is TRBJ2-7 and V is TRBV5-6; 7 positions match TRBD1. This CDR3 has 15 residues. Germline V gene data show CDR1 as SGHDT and CDR2 as YYEEEE. The V gene end was trimmed by 5 bases and the J gene end by 3 bases; junction bases not matched to a gene: 11. CDR3 sequence (DNA): TGTGCCAGCAGGTTTACCGGGACAGCCCACTACGAGCAGTACTTC. This sequence encodes CASRFTGTAHYEQYF.

J is TRBJ2-2 and V is TRBV5-1; tentatively, D is TRBD2 (5 bases). The CDR3 covers 14 residues. Between the trimmed V and J ends, which lost 0 bases and 4 bases, there was a span of 7 bases. In germline, CDR1 is SGHRS, CDR2 YFSETQ. Written as DNA, the CDR3 is TGCGCCAGCAGCTTGGTGGGAGTCACCGGGGAGCTGTTTTTT. Residues: CASSLVGVTGELFF. Based on the CDR3 plus reference TRBV5-1 and TRBJ2-2, the full variable domain is KAGVTQTPRYLIKTRGQQVTLSCSPISGHRSVSWYQQTPGQGLQFLFEYFSETQRNKGNFPGRFSGRQFSNSRSEMNVSTLELGDSALYLCASSLVGVTGELFFGEGSRLTVL.

The chain is built from TRBV9 and TRBJ2-5; 7 bases match TRBD2. The CDR3 is made up of 14 amino acids. V trimming: 5 bases; J trimming: 0 bases; junction bases outside the gene matches: 4. Per the germline V gene, CDR1 is SGDLS and CDR2 is YYNGEE. CDR3 in amino acids: CASRPGLDQETQYF. Here the CDR3 DNA reads TGTGCCAGCAGACCCGGACTAGACCAAGAGACCCAGTACTTC.

V is TRBV5-6 and J is TRBJ1-1, with a weak D call TRBD1 (6 bases). The germline V gene has CDR1 SGHDT and CDR2 YYEEEE. The length of the CDR3 is 14 residues. V was cut by 5 bases and J by 4 bases, with 15 bases left in between. This CDR3 reads CASRRGAGGTEAFF. Written as DNA, the CDR3 is TGTGCCAGCAGACGGGGGGCAGGTGGCACTGAAGCTTTCTTT.

The CDR3 here is CAWRLGDRGFNEKLFF. CDR3 coding DNA: TGTGCCTGGAGACTGGGTGACAGGGGGTTTAACGAAAAACTGTTTTTT. This rearrangement joins TRBV30 to TRBJ1-4; TRBD1 aligns across 9 bases. V shed 3 bases, J shed 8 bases, and the junction held 13 bases outside the gene matches. This CDR3 comprises 16 residues. Germline CDR1 GTSNPN, CDR2 SVGIG (reference sequence). Combining the CDR3 with reference TRBV30 and TRBJ1-4 gives the whole variable domain SQTIHQWPATLVQPVGSPLSLECTVEGTSNPNLYWYRQAAGRGLQLLFYSVGIGQISSEVPQNLSASRPQDRQFILSSKKLLLSDSGFYLCAWRLGDRGFNEKLFFGSGTQLSVL.

V usage is TRBV7-2 and J usage is TRBJ2-1; 7 bases are shared with TRBD1. Germline V gene sequence: CDR1 SGHTA, CDR2 FQGNSA. The CDR3 covers 13 residues. V lost 5 bases to trimming and J lost 8 bases; unmatched junction nucleotides: 6. The DNA of the CDR3 is TGTGCCAGCAGCCGGAGAGGGGGCGATGAGCAGTTCTTC. Its translation is CASSRRGGDEQFF.

This chain links TRBV28 with TRBJ1-6; 11 bases are shared with TRBD1. The CDR3 has 16 residues. V lost 5 bases and J lost 7; bases outside the gene matches: 7. CDR1 and CDR2 from the germline V gene are MDHEN and SYDVKM. Written as DNA, the CDR3 is TGTGCCAGCAGTGCGTGGGACAGGGGGGGGAATTCACCCCTCCACTTT. This gives the protein CASSAWDRGGNSPLHF.

J is TRBJ1-2 and V is TRBV4-2; weak D call: TRBD1 (6 bases). In germline, CDR1 is LGHNA, CDR2 YNFKEQ. This CDR3 is 17 amino acids long. V was trimmed by 1 base and J by 5 bases, leaving 20 bases between them. The CDR3 sequence: CASSQGEGQLLSYGYTF. The CDR3 bases are TGTGCCAGCAGCCAAGGCGAAGGACAGCTCTTATCATATGGCTACACCTTC.

V gene TRBV29-1 combines with J gene TRBJ1-2, with D possibly TRBD1 on 6 matching bases. The CDR3 has 12 residues. Germline CDR1 SQVTM, CDR2 ANQGSEA. V shed 6 bases and J shed 6 bases, with 14 bases lying between them. CDR3 nucleotides: TGCAGCGTCTCGGGGGGGCCGGATGGCTACACCTTC. Translated: CSVSGGPDGYTF.

CDR3 bases: TGTGCCAGCAGGGTAACAGGGGACAATGAGCAGTTCTTC. Amino acid sequence: CASRVTGDNEQFF. The chain carries TRBV5-6 and TRBJ2-1; the match to TRBD1 covers 7 bases. J lost 5 bases, V lost 5 bases, and 4 bases had no gene match. CDR1 and CDR2 (germline): SGHDT, YYEEEE. The CDR3 is made up of 13 amino acids.

The chain links TRBV5-6 to TRBJ2-7; D is unresolved. The CDR3 has 13 residues. Trimming took 5 bases from V and 3 from J, leaving 12 bases between them. Germline V gives CDR1 SGHDT, CDR2 YYEEEE. The CDR3 DNA reads as TGTGCCAGCAGTCCCGCCCCCTACTACGAGCAGTACTTC. This encodes CASSPAPYYEQYF. Looking up the rest from reference TRBV5-6 and TRBJ2-7 gives the full variable domain: DAGVTQSPTHLIKTRGQQVTLRCSPKSGHDTVSWYQQALGQGPQFIFQYYEEEERQRGNFPDRFSGHQFPNYSSELNVNALLLGDSALYLCASSPAPYYEQYFGPGTRLTVT.

The chain combines TRBV29-1 with TRBJ2-7; D might be TRBD1 (5 bases). Germline lookup yields CDR1 SQVTM and CDR2 ANQGSEA. The CDR3 loop spans 12 amino acids. V lost 4 bases, J lost 5 bases, and 12 bases lay in between. This chain's CDR3 is CSVVGARDEQYF. The CDR3 DNA reads as TGCAGCGTTGTTGGGGCTAGGGACGAGCAGTACTTC.

The chain recombines TRBV15 with TRBJ1-1; tentative D call: TRBD1 (5 bases). V was cut by 4 bases and J by 7 bases, with 16 bases left in between. The CDR3 length is 14 residues. Germline CDR1 and CDR2: LNHNV and YYDKDF (reference sequence). CDR3 amino acids: CATSIFQGSLEAFF. The CDR3 nucleotides are TGTGCCACCAGCATATTCCAGGGCAGTCTTGAAGCTTTCTTT. The full variable domain, its missing parts supplied by reference TRBV15 and TRBJ1-1, is DAMVIQNPRYQVTQFGKPVTLSCSQTLNHNVMYWYQQKSSQAPKLLFHYYDKDFNNEADTPDNFQSRRPNTSFCFLDIRSPGLGDTAMYLCATSIFQGSLEAFFGQGTRLTVV.

The V call is TRBV27, the J call TRBJ2-1, with D possibly matching TRBD2 (6 bases). V was clipped by 7 bases and J by 11 bases, with 12 bases between them. Per germline, CDR1 MNHEY and CDR2 SMNVEV (reference sequence). This CDR3 is built from 11 residues. The CDR3: CASIRENKQFF. The CDR3 nucleotides are TGTGCCAGCATCCGGGAGAATAAGCAGTTCTTC.

This clone turned up a few times. This same CDR3 is encoded by further DNA sequences in the sample. The rearrangement uses TRBV30 and TRBJ2-4, with 10 bases aligning to TRBD1. The germline CDR1 and CDR2 sequences are GTSNPN and SVGIG (reference sequence). The J segment lost 5 bases and the V segment lost 8 bases, leaving 3 bases of the junction unmatched. The CDR3 has 12 amino acids. CDR3 residues: CATDRGENIQYF. The CDR3 region has the DNA TGTGCCACGGACAGGGGGGAAAACATTCAGTACTTC.

The CDR3 sequence is CASSAGQSNQPQHF. For the CDR3, the DNA is TGTGCCAGCAGCGCAGGGCAGAGCAATCAGCCCCAGCATTTT. The chain has TRBV9 and TRBJ1-5; TRBD1 might be the D (5 bases). Between the trimmed V and J ends, which lost 3 bases and 1 base, there was a span of 8 bases. From germline, CDR1 is SGDLS and CDR2 YYNGEE. The CDR3 runs to 14 residues.

This chain uses TRBV28 with TRBJ2-5; 7 bases align to TRBD1. J lost 5 bases, V lost 8 bases, and 8 bases had no gene match. The CDR3 totals 13 residues. Germline V gene lookup returns CDR1 MDHEN and CDR2 SYDVKM. The CDR3 reads CASAPGRGETQYF. The CDR3 nucleotides are TGTGCCAGCGCTCCCGGCAGGGGGGAGACCCAGTACTTC.

The CDR3 region is CASSQGTSANNEQFF. Here the CDR3 DNA reads TGTGCCAGCAGCCAAGGGACTAGCGCTAACAATGAGCAGTTCTTC. The rearrangement links TRBV14 to TRBJ2-1; 9 positions agree with TRBD2. The CDR3 consists of 15 residues. Germline assignment: CDR1 SGHDN and CDR2 FVKESK. Trimming removed 1 base from V and 5 bases from J; junction bases left unmatched: 3.

The V and J genes are TRBV7-2 and TRBJ2-5, with D uncertain. Per germline, CDR1 SGHTA and CDR2 FQGNSA. This CDR3 contains 14 residues. V was clipped by 8 bases and J by 1 base, with 14 bases between them. The CDR3 region is CASGHRSGQETQYF. Written as DNA, the CDR3 is TGTGCCAGCGGTCACCGGAGTGGCCAAGAGACCCAGTACTTC.

CDR3 nucleotides: TGCGCCAGCAGCTCTACAGGGGGCCCCTACGAGCAGTACTTC. As protein: CASSSTGGPYEQYF. The rearrangement joins TRBV5-1 to TRBJ2-7; 9 bases match TRBD1. The CDR3 covers 14 residues. The V gene's germline CDR1 is SGHRS and CDR2 YFSETQ. The junction had 3 bases not matched to a gene; V was cut back by 3 bases and J by 2 bases. The full variable domain, completed using reference TRBV5-1 and TRBJ2-7, is KAGVTQTPRYLIKTRGQQVTLSCSPISGHRSVSWYQQTPGQGLQFLFEYFSETQRNKGNFPGRFSGRQFSNSRSEMNVSTLELGDSALYLCASSSTGGPYEQYFGPGTRLTVT.

The V gene is TRBV27, the J gene TRBJ2-7, with 9 bases aligning to TRBD1. CDR3 length equals 14 residues. Trimming took 6 bases from V and 4 from J; bases not matched to a gene: 7. Per germline, CDR1 MNHEY and CDR2 SMNVEV (reference sequence). The CDR3 spells CASSTRDRVYEQYF. For the CDR3, the DNA is TGTGCCAGCAGCACCCGGGACAGGGTATACGAGCAGTACTTC.